The rows below give T cell receptor beta chains drawn from one sample of a study of T cells in localized non-small cell lung cancer. The repertoire was sequenced with immunoSEQ multiplex PCR; TCRdb's copy has only in-frame clones and lacks some. The repertoire holds 35,000 to 50,000 clones, with about 85% as singletons. Sequencing used PBMCs, obtained before any cancer treatment. The receptors were gathered from a woman aged 35-75 years with stage II squamous cell lung carcinoma. Each CDR3 is given with its conserved first and last residue. The order of the fields is CDR3 DNA, CDR3 protein, V gene, D gene, J gene, clone size. A D gene is named only where the DNA matches it firmly. A row's size may be missing; if present it is once, few, many or a size class.

TGTGCCAGCAGTTACACAGGGGGTCATCAGCCCCAGCATTTT CASSYTGGHQPQHF TRBV7-9 TRBD1 TRBJ1-5 once
TGTGCCAGCAGCTCAATACAGGGCAATGAGCAGTTCTTC CASSSIQGNEQFF TRBV13 . TRBJ2-1 .
TGCGCCAACATCTCGGTTTTCAGGGGGCTCCAAGAGACCCAGTACTTC CANISVFRGLQETQYF TRBV5-1 TRBD1 TRBJ2-5 .
TGTGCCAGCAAGTTAGGGGTTAATTCACCCCTCCACTTT CASKLGVNSPLHF TRBV6-6 . TRBJ1-6 .
TGTGCCAGCAGCCTTGGGCAGAACACCGGGGAGCTGTTTTTT CASSLGQNTGELFF TRBV28 . TRBJ2-2 .
TGTGCCAGTAGACGGACGCAGTATGACTCTGGAAACACCATATATTTT CASRRTQYDSGNTIYF TRBV19 . TRBJ1-3 .
TGTGCCAGCAGCCTAATGGCAGACAATCAGCCCCAGCATTTT CASSLMADNQPQHF TRBV6-5 . TRBJ1-5 .
TGTGCCAGCACTTACTGGGGGACCCGGTTTAGCACAGATACGCAGTATTTT CASTYWGTRFSTDTQYF TRBV2 . TRBJ2-3 once
TGTGCCAGTTACGCCCCGGGGGCCTACACTGAAGCTTTCTTT CASYAPGAYTEAFF TRBV19 . TRBJ1-1 .
TGTGCCAGCAGCCCCACTGCCAATTCACCCCTCCACTTT CASSPTANSPLHF TRBV7-3 . TRBJ1-6 .
TGTGCCAGCAGCCCTGTCGGGGCTTTGGGCTACACCTTC CASSPVGALGYTF TRBV7-9 . TRBJ1-2 .
TGTGCCAGCAGTGCTTCGCAGGGTTATGGGGAAAAACTGTTTTTT CASSASQGYGEKLFF TRBV6-1 . TRBJ1-4 .
TGTGCCAGCAAGACAGGCTATCAGCCCCAGCATTTT CASKTGYQPQHF TRBV6-5 . TRBJ1-5 .
TGTGCCAGTAGTATGGTGGGAAATCAGCCCCAGCATTTT CASSMVGNQPQHF TRBV19 . TRBJ1-5 .
TGTGCCAGCAGCCGGTCGGCAGCGAACACCGGGGAGCTGTTTTTT CASSRSAANTGELFF TRBV11-2 . TRBJ2-2 few
TGTGCCAGCAGTTACGACAGGGGGCGAGATGAGCAGTTCTTC CASSYDRGRDEQFF TRBV6-5 TRBD1 TRBJ2-1 .
TGTGCCAGCAGCTCGACAGGTCCAGAAGCTTTCTTT CASSSTGPEAFF TRBV7-9 . TRBJ1-1 .
TGTGCCAGCAGCCAAGTTGGAGGGGCGGGCGAGACCCAGTACTTC CASSQVGGAGETQYF TRBV14 . TRBJ2-5 .
TGTGCCAGCAGCTCTTGGGACAGCCTGGGGAACTATGGCTACACCTTC CASSSWDSLGNYGYTF TRBV7-8 TRBD1 TRBJ1-2 once
TGTGCCAGCAGCTTCTCTGATGAGCAGTTCTTC CASSFSDEQFF TRBV7-9 . TRBJ2-1 .
TGTGCCAGTAGCCCCAAAGGGGGGCTTAACTATGGCTACACCTTC CASSPKGGLNYGYTF TRBV19 . TRBJ1-2 once
TGTGCCAGCAGGCCCGGGACAGTGAACACCGGGGAGCTGTTTTTT CASRPGTVNTGELFF TRBV2 TRBD1 TRBJ2-2 .
TGTGCCAGCAGCGTAGGGGGCTATGGCTACACCTTC CASSVGGYGYTF TRBV9 . TRBJ1-2 .
TGTGCCAGTAGTCGGGCCTGGACATATGGCTACACCTTC CASSRAWTYGYTF TRBV19 . TRBJ1-2 .
TGTGCCAGCTTCTGGAGGACAGAGAATGAAAAACTGTTTTTT CASFWRTENEKLFF TRBV6-4 . TRBJ1-4 .
TGTGCCAGCAGTCCAGGGACAGGGAACAACTATGGCTACACCTTC CASSPGTGNNYGYTF TRBV6-6 TRBD1 TRBJ1-2 few
TGTGCCACCAGCAGAGATCGAATTGGGGGGGCCTATAATTCACCCCTCCACTTT CATSRDRIGGAYNSPLHF TRBV15 . TRBJ1-6 .
TGTGCCAGCAGTGAACAGGAATGGAGTGGAGAGACCCAGTACTTC CASSEQEWSGETQYF TRBV2 . TRBJ2-5 .
TGCGCCAGCAGTGAACGGGCTAGCGGGGGGCCCGAGCAGTTCTTC CASSERASGGPEQFF TRBV10-1 TRBD2 TRBJ2-1 .
TGTGCCAGCAGTGAGGAAGGGGGTCGGTCACCCCTCCACTTT CASSEEGGRSPLHF TRBV2 . TRBJ1-6 .
TGTGCCAGCACCGTAAGCGTGGGACAGTATAATTCACCCCTCCACTTT CASTVSVGQYNSPLHF TRBV7-9 TRBD1 TRBJ1-6 .
TGCGCCAGCAGCCTCCCGACGGGAGCCCCGACAGATACGCAGTATTTT CASSLPTGAPTDTQYF TRBV5-1 . TRBJ2-3 .
TGCAGCGTTGTATTGTCAGGGGGCACCTATGGCTACACCTTC CSVVLSGGTYGYTF TRBV29-1 TRBD1 TRBJ1-2 .
TGCGCCAGCAGCCAAGAAGGGGGGCTGTTTCAAGCTTTCTTT CASSQEGGLFQAFF TRBV4-1 . TRBJ1-1 few
TGTGCCAGCTCACCACAAGCTAGAAGTTCTCCGGGGGAGCTGTTTTTT CASSPQARSSPGELFF TRBV18 . TRBJ2-2 .
TGTGCCAGCAGCTTGGAGAGTAGCCGAGGTTACAATGAGCAGTTCTTC CASSLESSRGYNEQFF TRBV5-4 . TRBJ2-1 .
TGTGCCAGCAGCCAAGGTGGGCAGGAAGCTTTCTTT CASSQGGQEAFF TRBV4-2 . TRBJ1-1 .
TGTGCCAGTAGTATTCAGGGGAACACTGAAGCTTTCTTT CASSIQGNTEAFF TRBV19 . TRBJ1-1 .
TGTGCCAGCAGTTTGGGGGGTGTTTACACTGAAGCTTTCTTT CASSLGGVYTEAFF TRBV28 . TRBJ1-1 once
TGTGCCAGCTCACCAATAGGGGGCTCGTATAATGAGCAGTTCTTC CASSPIGGSYNEQFF TRBV18 TRBD1 TRBJ2-1 .
TGCGCCAGCAGCTTGTTGACAGGCTACCAAGAGACCCAGTACTTC CASSLLTGYQETQYF TRBV5-1 . TRBJ2-5 .
TGTGCCAGCAGTCCCCTGACAGGAGAAGAGACCCAGTACTTC CASSPLTGEETQYF TRBV27 . TRBJ2-5 once
TGTGCCACCCAGGGCGCGACATTATATGGCTACACCTTC CATQGATLYGYTF TRBV6-6 . TRBJ1-2 .
TGTGCCAGCAGCTACTCCCAGGGTATCAATGAGCAGTTCTTC CASSYSQGINEQFF TRBV7-9 . TRBJ2-1 .
TGTGCCAGCAGTTTCGGAGCGGGATTTTGGGATACGCAGTATTTT CASSFGAGFWDTQYF TRBV27 TRBD2 TRBJ2-3 .
TGTGCCACCAGCAGGGGCCCCGCAGGAGGCAACACTGAAGCTTTCTTT CATSRGPAGGNTEAFF TRBV15 . TRBJ1-1 .
TGTGCCAGCAGCCACAGGGCTACGGGGGAGCTGTTTTTT CASSHRATGELFF TRBV5-8 . TRBJ2-2 once
TGTGCCAGCAGTTCAACCGGGACAGGGTATCAGCCCCAGCATTTT CASSSTGTGYQPQHF TRBV28 TRBD1 TRBJ1-5 .
TGTGCCAGCAGTTACGGCAGCCAAGAGACCCAGTACTTC CASSYGSQETQYF TRBV6-6 . TRBJ2-5 .
TGTGCCAGCAGCTTTGGAGTAGAAAATCAGCCCCAGCATTTT CASSFGVENQPQHF TRBV16 . TRBJ1-5 .
TGTGCCAGCAGCGTAGGGCTCACTAGCACAGATACGCAGTATTTT CASSVGLTSTDTQYF TRBV9 . TRBJ2-3 .
TGCGCCAGCAGCTCAGGCGGGACGGACTATGGCTACACCTTC CASSSGGTDYGYTF TRBV5-1 . TRBJ1-2 .
TGTGCCAGCTCACCTAGGAGGCGGGAGACCCAGTACTTC CASSPRRRETQYF TRBV18 . TRBJ2-5 .
TGTGCCAGCAGTCCCCTGGCGGGCGTCGGACTCTACGAGCAGTACTTC CASSPLAGVGLYEQYF TRBV7-2 . TRBJ2-7 .
TGTGCCAGCAGTTATGAACCTGGAAACACCATATATTTT CASSYEPGNTIYF TRBV6-5 . TRBJ1-3 .